The 29 T cell receptor beta chains presented below share a single source sample, sequenced in a study of blood T cell repertoires in COVID-19. Generated by immunoSEQ multiplex PCR, the TCRdb table keeps only in-frame clones and is missing some. Of approximately 200,000 clones in the sample, about four fifths were seen once. Sequenced: PBMCs or T cells enriched from blood (not recorded which). The receptors were sampled from a woman aged 25-40 years who had recovered from COVID-19.

This chain links TRBV5-1 with TRBJ2-7, with a possible D match to TRBD1 (5 bases). Germline values: CDR1 SGHRS, CDR2 YFSETQ. The V and J ends lost 4 bases and 4 bases respectively, with 9 bases between them. The CDR3 spans 12 residues. CDR3 loop: CASSPTGYEQYV. The CDR3 DNA is TGCGCCAGCAGCCCAACAGGTTACGAGCAGTACGTC.

This rearrangement joins TRBV7-2 to TRBJ2-2; 11 nucleotides line up with TRBD1. J gave up 4 bases and V 4 bases, and 5 bases lay outside the gene matches. Germline CDR1 reads SGHTA; CDR2 reads FQGNSA. The CDR3 contains 16 residues. As DNA, the CDR3 is TGTGCCAGCAGCTCCTGGACAGGGGGCGCCACCGGGGAGCTGTTTTTT. This gives the protein CASSSWTGGATGELFF.

This chain connects TRBV10-1 to TRBJ2-7; the match to TRBD1 covers 10 bases. This CDR3 comprises 16 residues. Trimming removed 2 bases from V and 4 bases from J; junction bases left unmatched: 8. CDR1 is WNHNN, CDR2 SYGVQD, per germline (reference sequence). The CDR3 region has the DNA TGCGCCAGCAGTGAGCCCCGACAGGGGGCGCTATACGAGCAGTACGTC. It encodes CASSEPRQGALYEQYV.

The chain recombines TRBV5-4 with TRBJ1-3; D possibly corresponds to TRBD1 (6 bases). The germline V and J ends were trimmed by 2 bases and 3 bases, with 12 bases remaining between them. The CDR3 consists of 15 residues. Germline loops: CDR1 SGHNT, CDR2 YYREEE (reference sequence). The CDR3, as DNA: TGTGCCAGCAGCTTCGCAGGGGCCCGTGGAAACACCATATATTTT. As protein: CASSFAGARGNTIYF.

The V and J genes are TRBV29-1 and TRBJ2-7; TRBD1 is a possible D gene (6 bases). Trimming removed 7 bases from V and 5 bases from J, with 15 bases in between. Germline loops: CDR1 SQVTM, CDR2 ANQGSEA. The CDR3 totals 12 residues. CDR3 in amino acids: CSAGTYYDEQYF. CDR3 nucleotide sequence: TGCAGCGCGGGGACATATTATGACGAGCAGTACTTC.

The chain carries TRBV20-1 and TRBJ2-7; TRBD1 matches at 10 bases. CDR3 length: 13 residues. With 4 bases clipped from V and 7 bases from J, the junction kept 7 bases outside the gene matches. The germline V gene encodes CDR1 DFQATT and CDR2 SNEGSKA (reference sequence). The CDR3 sequence: CSAIDRGREEQYF. DNA of the CDR3: TGCAGTGCTATTGACAGGGGGCGAGAGGAGCAGTACTTC.

This chain joins TRBV11-3 and TRBJ2-2; 10 nucleotides agree with TRBD2. The CDR3 sequence is 19 residues long. Germline CDR1 is SGHNT and CDR2 is YENEEA. V gave up 1 base and J gave up 4 bases; unmatched junction bases: 12. As DNA, the CDR3 is TGTGCCAGCAGCTTAGGGATCGTTAGCGGGGGGCCGGGCACCGGGGAGCTGTTTTTT. As protein: CASSLGIVSGGPGTGELFF.

The chain employs TRBV7-3 and TRBJ1-1, with unresolved D. The CDR3 sequence is 13 residues long. Germline V gene sequence: CDR1 SGHTA, CDR2 FQGTGA. Trimming left V 5 bases short and J 3 bases short, with 10 bases between. CDR3 in DNA: TGTGCCAGCAGCGGCAGGCGGGACACTGAAGCTTTCTTT. Protein sequence: CASSGRRDTEAFF.

This clone was seen a handful of times. V is TRBV28 and J is TRBJ1-1; possibly TRBD1 for D (5 bases). The germline gives CDR1 MDHEN, CDR2 SYDVKM. The germline V and J ends were trimmed by 3 bases and 1 base, with 21 bases remaining between them. This CDR3 has 18 residues. The CDR3 protein is CASSFPAISAQGNTEAFF. The CDR3 DNA follows: TGTGCCAGCAGTTTTCCGGCCATTTCGGCCCAGGGGAACACTGAAGCTTTCTTT.

The chain combines TRBV5-1 with TRBJ1-3, with D maybe TRBD1 (5 bases). CDR1 is SGHRS and CDR2 is YFSETQ in the germline V gene. The CDR3 contains 14 residues. The V end was cut by 3 bases, the J end by 0 bases, with 7 bases between. CDR3 bases: TGCGCCAGCAGCTGGGACTTCTCTGGAAACACCATATATTTT. Translated, it gives CASSWDFSGNTIYF.

The chain has TRBV7-6 and TRBJ2-1; D gene uncertain. The V gene's germline CDR1 is SGHVS and CDR2 FNYEAQ. This CDR3 contains 16 residues. The V end was cut by 1 base, the J end by 0 bases, with 10 bases between. CDR3 amino acids: CASSLEVTSSYNEQFF. CDR3 in DNA: TGTGCCAGCAGCTTAGAAGTCACAAGCTCCTACAATGAGCAGTTCTTC.

V is TRBV6-5 and J is TRBJ2-2, with D possibly being TRBD2 (6 bases). Germline V gene data show CDR1 as MNHEY and CDR2 as SVGAGI. With 8 bases removed from V and 4 bases from J, the gap between germline ends came to 17 bases. CDR3 length: 15 residues. Here the CDR3 DNA reads TGTGCCAGCTTTCCCGGACCCGGGGGCACCGGGGAGCTGTTTTTT. Residues: CASFPGPGGTGELFF.

The V and J genes are TRBV7-6 and TRBJ2-5, with D perhaps matching TRBD1 (7 bases). There are 18 residues in the CDR3. Germline assignment: CDR1 SGHVS and CDR2 FNYEAQ. The V gene lost 1 base and the J gene lost 5 bases, with 23 bases spanning the gap. The CDR3 reads CASSLEAPGLTGSETQYF. The CDR3 DNA reads as TGTGCCAGCAGCTTAGAGGCTCCGGGACTGACAGGGTCGGAGACCCAGTACTTC.

The rearrangement links TRBV3-1 (or the pseudogene TRBV3-2) to TRBJ2-2, with 10 bases matching TRBD2. The CDR3 extends over 16 amino acids. Germline CDR1 and CDR2: LGHDT and YNNKEL (reference sequence). The V gene end was trimmed by 1 base and the J gene end by 6 bases; junction bases not matched to a gene: 5. The CDR3 coding sequence is TGTGCCAGCAGCCAAGGCTTAGCGGGGGGTTCCGGGGAGCTGTTTTTT. As protein: CASSQGLAGGSGELFF.

The chain has TRBV5-1 and TRBJ1-1; maybe TRBD1 (5 bases). The CDR3 consists of 16 residues. The V and J ends lost 4 bases and 1 base respectively, with 17 bases between them. CDR1 is SGHRS, CDR2 YFSETQ, per germline. The CDR3, as DNA: TGCGCCAGCAGCACGGGCAACACTCAGGGGAACACTGAAGCTTTCTTT. Translation gives CASSTGNTQGNTEAFF.

This chain links TRBV28 with TRBJ2-2, with TRBD1 identical over 7 bases. The V gene's germline CDR1 is MDHEN and CDR2 SYDVKM. This CDR3 has 13 amino acids. Losses at the gene ends were 5 bases for V and 6 bases for J; bases not matched to a gene: 3. The CDR3 sequence is CASSPTGSGELFF. The CDR3 nucleotides are TGTGCCAGCAGTCCGACAGGGTCCGGGGAGCTGTTTTTT.

The chain combines TRBV28 with TRBJ1-2, with TRBD1 matching 10 bases. V lost 5 bases and J lost 3; bases outside the gene matches: 9. CDR3 length: 16 amino acids. Germline lookup yields CDR1 MDHEN and CDR2 SYDVKM. In nucleotides, the CDR3 is TGTGCCAGCAGTACGGGGACAGGGGCCCACTACTATGGCTACACCTTC. This sequence encodes CASSTGTGAHYYGYTF.

The chain is built from TRBV29-1 and TRBJ2-7, with 9 positions matching TRBD2. Trimming cost V 6 bases and J 2 bases; bases outside gene matches: 17. This CDR3 contains 17 residues. From germline, CDR1 is SQVTM and CDR2 ANQGSEA. In DNA, the CDR3 is TGCAGCGTGGAGGGCTCGGGAGTGGGCGGGAGGGCCTACGAGCAGTACTTC. It codes for CSVEGSGVGGRAYEQYF.

CDR3 sequence: CATRDRGDSGEKLFF. The CDR3 DNA reads as TGTGCCACCAGGGACAGGGGGGACTCTGGTGAAAAACTGTTTTTT. The chain is built from TRBV13 and TRBJ1-4; 11 positions match TRBD1. The length of the CDR3 is 15 residues. The trim removed 10 bases at V and 7 bases at J, leaving 11 bases unmatched. Germline lookup yields CDR1 PRHDT and CDR2 FYEKMQ (reference sequence).

The rearrangement joins TRBV2 to TRBJ2-5, with 9 bases matching TRBD1. The CDR3 has 14 amino acids. Germline CDR1 reads SNHLY; CDR2 reads FYNNEI. Trimming took 11 bases from V and 7 from J; bases not matched to a gene: 14. CDR3 residues: CAHPRSTGGRTQYF. CDR3 DNA: TGTGCCCACCCGAGGTCGACAGGGGGAAGGACCCAGTACTTC.

The rearrangement uses TRBV9 and TRBJ2-7; 8 bases fit TRBD2. Germline CDR1 is SGDLS and CDR2 is YYNGEE. The CDR3 is 15 residues long. With V trimmed by 7 bases and J by 0 bases, 9 bases remained unmatched. DNA for the CDR3: TGTGCCAGCTCGGTAGCGGGGTCGAGCTCCTACGAGCAGTACTTC. Amino acids: CASSVAGSSSYEQYF.

The DNA for the CDR3 is TGCAGCGTTGTAGAGGGCCCAGAGACCCAGTACTTC. Amino acid sequence: CSVVEGPETQYF. V and J are TRBV29-1 and TRBJ2-5; possibly TRBD2 for D (5 bases). The V and J ends lost 4 bases and 4 bases respectively, with 10 bases between them. The length of the CDR3 is 12 residues. Germline values: CDR1 SQVTM, CDR2 ANQGSEA.

Comments on this clone: Other DNA sequences within the sample encode an identical CDR3. The chain links TRBV5-6 to TRBJ2-7; D not certain. The ends were cut back, 0 bases at V and 5 bases at J, with 6 bases in the middle. Per the germline V gene, CDR1 is SGHDT and CDR2 is YYEEEE. This CDR3 is built from 12 residues. The CDR3 region has the DNA TGTGCCAGCAGCTTGGACAGAGACGAGCAGTACTTC. As protein: CASSLDRDEQYF.

The sample holds one count of this clone. V usage is TRBV7-8 and J usage is TRBJ2-5; no firm D call. Trimming stripped 2 bases from V and 5 bases from J, with 6 bases between. Germline V CDR1 and CDR2: SGHVS, FQNEAQ. This CDR3 is built from 12 residues. The CDR3 sequence is CASSLFRETQYF. In nucleotides, the CDR3 is TGTGCCAGCAGCTTATTCCGGGAGACCCAGTACTTC.

This chain links TRBV5-4 with TRBJ1-2, with D hard to call. V was shortened by 0 bases and J by 4 bases, with 13 bases between the two germline ends. Per germline, CDR1 SGHNT and CDR2 YYREEE (reference sequence). This CDR3 is built from 15 residues. CDR3 in amino acids: CASSLGEGLSYGYTF. CDR3 bases: TGTGCCAGCAGCTTGGGGGAGGGTTTGAGCTATGGCTACACCTTC. The full variable domain, its missing parts supplied by reference TRBV5-4 and TRBJ1-2, is ETGVTQSPTHLIKTRGQQVTLRCSSQSGHNTVSWYQQALGQGPQFIFQYYREEENGRGNFPPRFSGLQFPNYSSELNVNALELDDSALYLCASSLGEGLSYGYTFGSGTRLTVV.

This clone has only a few counts. The rearrangement uses TRBV2 and TRBJ1-1; the D gene is possibly TRBD1 (5 bases). The CDR3 has 15 residues. V gave up 7 bases and J gave up 0 bases, with 15 bases separating them. Looked up from germline, CDR1 is SNHLY and CDR2 is FYNNEI. The CDR3 reads CASMPSTALNTEAFF. The CDR3 region has the DNA TGTGCCAGCATGCCATCGACAGCCCTGAACACTGAAGCTTTCTTT.

This rearrangement joins TRBV11-2 to TRBJ1-3; maybe TRBD1 (5 bases). The CDR3 length is 13 residues. Germline values: CDR1 SGHAT, CDR2 FQNNGV. Trimming cost V 3 bases and J 3 bases, with 6 bases left between them. CDR3 sequence: CASSFQGGNTIYF. CDR3 DNA sequence: TGTGCCAGCAGCTTCCAGGGTGGAAACACCATATATTTT.

V usage is TRBV5-1 and J usage is TRBJ2-2; the D is unclear. The CDR3 is made up of 13 amino acids. Germline V gene sequence: CDR1 SGHRS, CDR2 YFSETQ. Deletions cut 5 bases from V and 4 bases from J, with 9 bases between. This chain's CDR3 is CASSFIVTGELFF. CDR3 coding DNA: TGCGCCAGCAGTTTTATCGTCACCGGGGAGCTGTTTTTT.

The table lists this clone with a few counts. The chain joins TRBV3-1 (or the pseudogene TRBV3-2) to TRBJ2-7, with D possibly matching TRBD1 (7 bases). This CDR3 contains 13 residues. With 4 bases removed from V and 2 bases from J, the gap between germline ends came to 9 bases. Germline CDR1 and CDR2: LGHDT and YNNKEL (reference sequence). The CDR3 reads CASSPGGTYEQYV. The CDR3 DNA reads as TGTGCCAGCAGCCCAGGGGGGACCTACGAGCAGTACGTC.